What follows are 6 T cell receptor beta chains derived from one specimen sequenced in a study of metastatic and nonmetastatic thyroid tumors. Each patient went into thyroid surgery without having received any treatment. TCRdb reassembled clones from the PCR reads with MiXCR. The table has under 40,000 clones, roughly a sixth seen once; the top ten hold 5% to 7.5%. Sample: blood. The receptors shown here come from a male donor with papillary thyroid cancer or a benign thyroid nodule (not recorded which). Some clones in this sample may be carry-over from other donors' samples.

This clone was observed many times. The chain links TRBV20-1 to TRBJ1-3; D not certain. The CDR3 sequence is 13 residues long. Germline values: CDR1 DFQATT, CDR2 SNEGSKA (reference sequence). The CDR3 coding sequence is TGCGGCCTTGGAGGGTTCGCTGGAAACACCATATATTTT. It encodes CGLGGFAGNTIYF.

This clone was seen more than once but under ten times. This rearrangement joins TRBV6-2 or TRBV6-3 to TRBJ1-5; weak D call: TRBD1 (5 bases). The V and J ends lost 11 bases and 6 bases respectively, with 20 bases between them. The CDR3 extends over 14 amino acids. Germline CDR1 is MNHEY and CDR2 is SVGEGT. The CDR3: CAATPAGGGQPQHF. In nucleotides, the CDR3 is TGTGCCGCCACCCCCGCGGGCGGGGGTCAGCCCCAGCATTTT.

This clone appeared once. V and J are TRBV30 and TRBJ2-2; D gene unclear. The germline V gene encodes CDR1 GTSNPN and CDR2 SVGIG (reference sequence). Trimming removed 3 bases from V and 1 base from J, with 6 bases in between. The CDR3 length is 13 residues. In DNA, the CDR3 is TGTGCCTGGAGATTAGGGAACACCGGGGAGCTGTTTTTT. It codes for CAWRLGNTGELFF.

This clone was observed at least ten times. The V gene is TRBV6-4, the J gene TRBJ2-1; 9 bases align to TRBD2. Germline V gives CDR1 MRHNA, CDR2 SNTAGT. Trimming cost V 3 bases and J 6 bases; bases outside gene matches: 6. The CDR3 extends over 15 amino acids. In DNA form, the CDR3 reads TGTGCCAGCAGTGAAGGGAGCGGGGGGTCCAATGAGCAGTTCTTC. Translated, it gives CASSEGSGGSNEQFF.

Sample share makes this clone medium-sized (0.01 to 0.1%). This chain links TRBV6-1 with TRBJ2-7; possible D gene TRBD1, 6 bases. V was cut by 1 base and J by 5 bases, with 15 bases left in between. Germline V CDR1 and CDR2: MNHNS, SASEGT. The CDR3 extends over 15 amino acids. CDR3 bases: TGTGCCAGCAGTGAAGGCGCCGGGACATCGAACGAGCAGTACTTC. Translated: CASSEGAGTSNEQYF.

This clone came up many times. The CDR3 region is CASSTPGQGHRRVPGNTIYF. The CDR3 nucleotides read TGTGCCAGCAGTACCCCGGGACAGGGTCATAGGAGGGTCCCCGGAAACACCATATATTTT. This rearrangement joins TRBV6-6 to TRBJ1-3, with 9 bases lining up with TRBD1. This CDR3 comprises 20 residues. V trimming: 5 bases; J trimming: 4 bases; junction bases outside the gene matches: 21. CDR1 is MNHNY and CDR2 is SVGAGI in the germline V gene (reference sequence).